The 23 T cell receptor beta chains in this list originate from one sample, sequenced in a study of shared clonotypes between healthy human individuals. Repertoires were generated with immunoSEQ multiplex PCR, while TCRdb's copy carries only in-frame clones and drops some. The table records 2 million to 2.5 million clones, 85% to 95% of them present only once. Sequenced sample: naive CD4+ T cells from PBMCs. This sample's subset: CD45RA+ positively selected. The receptors derive from a man aged 18 to 29 in good health. Some clones in this sample may be carry-over from other donors' samples.

The V gene is TRBV19, the J gene TRBJ1-1, with D maybe TRBD1 (5 bases). Trimming removed 3 bases from V and 5 bases from J, with 10 bases in between. Germline V gene sequence: CDR1 LNHDA, CDR2 SQIVND (reference sequence). This CDR3 is 13 amino acids long. The CDR3 loop is CASSIEAGTEAFF. CDR3 DNA sequence: TGTGCCAGTAGTATCGAGGCAGGGACTGAAGCTTTCTTT.

The CDR3 reads CASSWGLAGVEQFF. For the CDR3, the DNA is TGTGCCAGCAGCTGGGGACTAGCGGGAGTTGAGCAGTTCTTC. The chain carries TRBV5-6 and TRBJ2-1; 14 nucleotides line up with TRBD2. This CDR3 has 14 amino acids. V shed 3 bases and J 9 bases; nucleotides not matched to a gene: 2. The V gene's germline CDR1 is SGHDT and CDR2 YYEEEE.

The rearrangement links TRBV10-3 to TRBJ1-4; possibly TRBD1 for D (5 bases). CDR3 length: 14 residues. The V gene's germline CDR1 is ENHRY and CDR2 SYGVKD. Deletions cut 5 bases from V and 7 bases from J, with 14 bases between. CDR3 sequence reads: CAISWDGRGEKLFF. The CDR3 DNA reads TGTGCCATCAGTTGGGACGGGAGAGGTGAAAAACTGTTTTTT.

The chain carries TRBV19 and TRBJ1-4; D gene uncertain. The CDR3 is 11 amino acids. Trimming removed 5 bases at V and 8 bases at J, with 6 bases between. CDR1 and CDR2 from the germline V gene are LNHDA and SQIVND (reference sequence). CDR3 region: CASSAREKLFF. The CDR3, as DNA: TGTGCCAGTAGTGCTCGGGAAAAACTGTTTTTT.

V and J are TRBV2 and TRBJ2-1, with TRBD1 matching 8 bases. The CDR3 covers 15 residues. CDR1 and CDR2 (germline): SNHLY, FYNNEI. With V trimmed by 6 bases and J by 6 bases, 10 bases remained unmatched. DNA of the CDR3: TGTGCCAGCAGCCCACAGGGGGTAGTGGGCAATGAGCAGTTCTTC. Protein sequence: CASSPQGVVGNEQFF.

On this clone: Different DNA sequences within this sample yield the same CDR3. V and J are TRBV28 and TRBJ1-2, with D uncertain. CDR3 length equals 12 residues. V dropped 3 bases and J dropped 1 base, with 3 bases sitting between them. Germline lookup yields CDR1 MDHEN and CDR2 SYDVKM. CDR3 in amino acids: CASSFVNYGYTF. Written as DNA, the CDR3 is TGTGCCAGCAGTTTCGTTAACTATGGCTACACCTTC.

Turning to this clone: One junction end disagrees with the germline gene, perhaps due to a read error. This chain connects TRBV6-5 to TRBJ2-1; D perhaps matches TRBD1 (5 bases). Germline CDR1 reads MNHEY; CDR2 reads SVGAGI. The length of the CDR3 is 15 residues. The CDR3: CASSYDWGSFNEQFF. The DNA of the CDR3 is TGTGCCAGCAGTTACGACTGGGGCTCCTTCAATGAGCAGTTCTTC.

This clone has a single count. Other nucleotide sequences in the sample specify the same CDR3. The chain employs TRBV4-1 and TRBJ2-5; no definite D call. The length of the CDR3 is 13 residues. Germline V gene sequence: CDR1 MGHRA, CDR2 YSYEKL. The V end lost 1 base, the J end lost 2 bases, and 5 bases lay between the germline ends. CDR3 protein: CASSQGPQETQYF. The DNA of the CDR3 is TGCGCCAGCAGCCAAGGGCCGCAAGAGACCCAGTACTTC.

Turning to this clone: This sample includes further DNA sequences coding for the same CDR3. The chain joins TRBV7-3 to TRBJ2-3; TRBD2 aligns across 14 bases. CDR3 length: 16 amino acids. The V segment lost 4 bases and the J segment 4 bases; nucleotides outside the gene matches: 4. The germline V gene has CDR1 SGHTA and CDR2 FQGTGA. The CDR3 is CASSSGLAGVSDTQYF. CDR3 in DNA: TGTGCCAGCAGCTCGGGACTAGCGGGAGTATCAGATACGCAGTATTTT. Looking up the rest from reference TRBV7-3 and TRBJ2-3 gives the full variable domain: GAGVSQTPSNKVTEKGKYVELRCDPISGHTALYWYRQSLGQGPEFLIYFQGTGAADDSGLPNDRFFAVRPEGSVSTLKIQRTERGDSAVYLCASSSGLAGVSDTQYFGPGTRLTVL.

V is TRBV28 and J is TRBJ2-5; no reliable D call. Per germline, CDR1 MDHEN and CDR2 SYDVKM. The V end lost 8 bases, the J end lost 6 bases, and 31 bases lay between the germline ends. CDR3 length equals 18 residues. The CDR3 nucleotides are TGTGCCAGCGCACGATATGATCCTGCGGCAGGCCTGTTAAAGACCCAGTACTTC. Its protein is CASARYDPAAGLLKTQYF.

The genes are TRBV29-1 and TRBJ2-7; D unclear. Trimming left V 2 bases short and J 4 bases short, with 12 bases between. Germline CDR1 reads SQVTM; CDR2 reads ANQGSEA. The CDR3 runs to 13 residues. DNA for the CDR3: TGCAGCGTTGAAACCGCCTTGGGGTACGAGCAGTACTTC. Residues: CSVETALGYEQYF.

CDR3 amino acids: CASSFGVYGEQYF. CDR3 sequence (DNA): TGTGCCAGCAGCTTTGGGGTTTATGGCGAGCAGTACTTC. This chain connects TRBV7-3 to TRBJ2-7; D ambiguous. Germline loops: CDR1 SGHTA, CDR2 FQGTGA. This CDR3 is built from 13 residues. The V gene lost 3 bases and the J gene lost 6 bases, with 12 bases spanning the gap. The full variable domain, its missing parts supplied by reference TRBV7-3 and TRBJ2-7, is GAGVSQTPSNKVTEKGKYVELRCDPISGHTALYWYRQSLGQGPEFLIYFQGTGAADDSGLPNDRFFAVRPEGSVSTLKIQRTERGDSAVYLCASSFGVYGEQYFGPGTRLTVT.

This clone was counted once. This chain connects TRBV5-4 to TRBJ2-3; D perhaps matches TRBD2 (5 bases). CDR1 is SGHNT and CDR2 is YYREEE in the germline V gene (reference sequence). CDR3 length equals 14 residues. V shed 1 base and J shed 4 bases, with 10 bases lying between them. CDR3 sequence reads: CASSLSGSADTQYF. The DNA of the CDR3 is TGTGCCAGCAGCTTGTCGGGGAGCGCAGATACGCAGTATTTT.

V usage is TRBV7-3 and J usage is TRBJ2-7; D remains ambiguous. The CDR3 runs 14 residues. The V gene's germline CDR1 is SGHTA and CDR2 FQGTGA. The germline V and J ends were trimmed by 3 bases and 0 bases, with 9 bases remaining between them. CDR3 nucleotide sequence: TGTGCCAGCAGCTTGTCCCCTAGCTCCTACGAGCAGTACTTC. Translation: CASSLSPSSYEQYF.

This sequence joins TRBV28 and TRBJ2-5, with 9 bases fitting TRBD2. Germline CDR1 is MDHEN and CDR2 is SYDVKM. The CDR3 extends over 16 amino acids. V lost 6 bases to trimming and J lost 6 bases; unmatched junction nucleotides: 14. The DNA of the CDR3 is TGTGCCAGCAGCCTGGGGCCTAGCGGGATTAGGAAGACCCAGTACTTC. This gives the protein CASSLGPSGIRKTQYF.

The chain joins TRBV7-2 to TRBJ1-1; D call uncertain. Germline values: CDR1 SGHTA, CDR2 FQGNSA. Trimming removed 1 base from V and 0 bases from J, with 6 bases in between. The CDR3 runs 14 residues. CDR3 sequence reads: CASSLGTLNTEAFF. CDR3 in DNA: TGTGCCAGCAGCTTAGGTACCCTGAACACTGAAGCTTTCTTT.

The V call is TRBV2, the J call TRBJ1-5; 7 bases map to TRBD1. V lost 8 bases to trimming and J lost 4 bases; unmatched junction nucleotides: 11. This CDR3 is 15 amino acids long. Per germline, CDR1 SNHLY and CDR2 FYNNEI. CDR3: CASQGVGGPNQPQHF. The CDR3 nucleotides read TGTGCCAGCCAGGGGGTAGGGGGCCCGAATCAGCCCCAGCATTTT.

The V gene is TRBV18, the J gene TRBJ2-3; D possibly uses TRBD1 or TRBD2 (5 bases each). CDR1 is KGHSH and CDR2 is LQKENI in the germline V gene. Trimming pared 8 bases from V and 0 bases from J, leaving 9 bases between. The CDR3 spans 13 residues. CDR3 in amino acids: CASTWGSTDTQYF. The CDR3 DNA reads as TGTGCCAGCACCTGGGGGAGCACAGATACGCAGTATTTT.

The rearrangement links TRBV4-1 to TRBJ2-1, with D tentatively TRBD2 (6 bases). Trimming stripped 3 bases from V and 3 bases from J, with 18 bases between. The germline CDR1 and CDR2 sequences are MGHRA and YSYEKL. The CDR3 extends over 17 amino acids. CDR3 in amino acids: CASSHGGSGRLYNEQFF. The CDR3 coding sequence is TGCGCCAGCAGCCATGGGGGTTCCGGGAGACTCTACAATGAGCAGTTCTTC.

The genes are TRBV4-3 and TRBJ2-3, with D tentatively TRBD2 (5 bases). Trimming cost V 1 base and J 1 base, with 15 bases left between them. CDR3 length: 17 amino acids. CDR1 and CDR2 (germline): LGHNA, YSLEER. In nucleotides, the CDR3 is TGCGCCAGCAGCCAAGCTTCCGGGGATGGTGGCACAGATACGCAGTATTTT. It yields the protein CASSQASGDGGTDTQYF.

V is TRBV29-1 and J is TRBJ1-1, with D maybe TRBD1 (6 bases). Trimming removed 0 bases at V and 4 bases at J, with 9 bases between. Germline V gene data show CDR1 as SQVTM and CDR2 as ANQGSEA. The CDR3 spans 13 residues. The CDR3 nucleotides are TGCAGCGTTGAAGATCGCAGGGGCACTGAAGCTTTCTTT. This translates into CSVEDRRGTEAFF.

The chain recombines TRBV6-5 with TRBJ2-7; a possible D gene is TRBD2 (6 bases). Germline V lookup: CDR1 MNHEY, CDR2 SVGAGI. The CDR3 has 14 amino acids. V shed 6 bases and J shed 5 bases, with 17 bases lying between them. This chain's CDR3 is CASRFTRGYDEQYF. The CDR3 region has the DNA TGTGCCAGCAGATTTACGCGGGGATACGACGAGCAGTACTTC.

The V gene is TRBV27, the J gene TRBJ2-7; TRBD1 is a possible D gene (6 bases). V was clipped by 8 bases and J by 6 bases, with 20 bases between them. The V gene's germline CDR1 is MNHEY and CDR2 SMNVEV (reference sequence). This CDR3 comprises 14 residues. CDR3 protein: CASASGTTPGEQYF. In nucleotides, the CDR3 is TGTGCCAGCGCCTCCGGGACAACCCCTGGCGAGCAGTACTTC.